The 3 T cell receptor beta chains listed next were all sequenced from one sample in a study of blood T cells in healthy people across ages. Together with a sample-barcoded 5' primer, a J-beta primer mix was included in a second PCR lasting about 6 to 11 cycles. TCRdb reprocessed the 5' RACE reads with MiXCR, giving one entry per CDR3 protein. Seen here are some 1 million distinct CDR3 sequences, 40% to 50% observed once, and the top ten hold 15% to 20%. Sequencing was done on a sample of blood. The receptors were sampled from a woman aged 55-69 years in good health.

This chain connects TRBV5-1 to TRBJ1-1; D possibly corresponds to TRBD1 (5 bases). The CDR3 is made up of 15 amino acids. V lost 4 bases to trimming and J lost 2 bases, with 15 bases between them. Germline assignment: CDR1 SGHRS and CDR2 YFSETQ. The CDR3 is CASSPEQALNTEAFF. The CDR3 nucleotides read TGCGCCAGCAGCCCCGAACAGGCTTTAAACACTGAAGCTTTCTTT.

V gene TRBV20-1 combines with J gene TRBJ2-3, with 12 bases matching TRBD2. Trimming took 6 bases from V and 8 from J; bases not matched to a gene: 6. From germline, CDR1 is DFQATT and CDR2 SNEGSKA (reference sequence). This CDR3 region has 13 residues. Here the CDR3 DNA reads TGCAGTGCATGGCTAGCGGGAGGGAGTACGCAGTATTTT. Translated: CSAWLAGGSTQYF.

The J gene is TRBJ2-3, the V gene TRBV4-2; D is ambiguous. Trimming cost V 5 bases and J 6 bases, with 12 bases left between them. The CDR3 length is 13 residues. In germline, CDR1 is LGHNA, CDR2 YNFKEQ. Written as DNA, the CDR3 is TGTGCCAGCAGCGGCCAACACGGGGATACGCAGTATTTT. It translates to CASSGQHGDTQYF.